This entry is about one T cell receptor beta chain. The antigen remains unidentified. The data originate from a study of CD8+CD57+ T cells in acquired aplastic anemia. Across the study: Across the sorted CD4+ and CD8+ cells, DNA amounts averaged approximately 3 ug.

Genomic DNA, serving as template, underwent TCR beta VDJ and CDR3 profiling. TCRdb itself ran the reads through MiXCR, one entry per CDR3 protein. The sample includes some 200,000 distinct CDR3 sequences, around 47% seen only once; the top ten take around 8.8%. General study results and limits: Significant differences in CD8+ Simpson's diversity were not observed between patients and controls.

The sequenced patients had an expansion of CD8+CD57+ cells seen by flow cytometry. Severe acquired aplastic anemia was present in all patients. The blood sampling took place in patients who had so far received no therapy. Trimming took off 0 bases at V and 8 bases at J, with 6 bases between the two ends. This CDR3 is built from 12 residues. Germline-derived CDR1 and CDR2 are SGHRS and YFSETQ. The clonotype was recovered from a human donor with aplastic anemia. This rearrangement joins TRBV5-1 to TRBJ2-1; D is uncertain. The sample was sorted CD4+, CD8+, or CD8+CD57+ T cells (not recorded which) from PBMCs. The CDR3 loop is CASSLEIDEQFF. CDR3 bases: TGCGCCAGCAGCTTGGAGATCGATGAGCAGTTCTTC. The whole variable domain, remainder taken from reference TRBV5-1 and TRBJ2-1, is KAGVTQTPRYLIKTRGQQVTLSCSPISGHRSVSWYQQTPGQGLQFLFEYFSETQRNKGNFPGRFSGRQFSNSRSEMNVSTLELGDSALYLCASSLEIDEQFFGPGTRLTVL.